This T cell receptor beta chain appears in the sequencing data of a study of T cell changes during pregnancy in multiple sclerosis. Sequencing was performed with immunoSEQ multiplex PCR; in TCRdb, only in-frame clones are kept and a portion is missing. The data show almost 50,000 clones, about 91% seen once. The CDR3 extends over 14 amino acids. Trimming took 1 base from V and 3 from J; bases not matched to a gene: 2. Per the germline V gene, CDR1 is LNHNV and CDR2 is YYDKDF (reference sequence). The TCR sequence derives from a female donor in good health, enrolled as a control in a pregnancy study. This sample comprised CD4+ T cells from peripheral blood mononuclear cells, obtained in the second trimester of pregnancy. The rearrangement links TRBV15 to TRBJ2-7; 8 positions agree with TRBD2. The CDR3 region has the DNA TGTGCCACCAGCAGAGCCGGGGGGGGCTACGAGCAGTACTTC. Translating gives CATSRAGGGYEQYF.